The 32 T cell receptor beta chains below were found in one sample sequenced in a study of neurological immune-mediated disorders. TCRdb ran MiXCR on the 5' RACE reads and lists one entry per CDR3 protein. The table has about 66,000 distinct CDR3 sequences, under 3.5% seen once. The source material was PBMCs. Every receptor here comes from a man aged 35 to 55 with multiple sclerosis.

This clonotype was seen ten or more times. Here the CDR3 reads CASTNAGVNTEAFF. The CDR3 nucleotides read TGTGCCAGCACCAACGCAGGGGTGAACACTGAAGCTTTCTTT. The chain recombines TRBV7-9 with TRBJ1-1; D is perhaps TRBD1 (6 bases). Germline V lookup: CDR1 SEHNR, CDR2 FQNEAQ (reference sequence). Trimming left V 7 bases short and J 0 bases short, with 12 bases between. The CDR3 runs to 14 residues.

This clonotype was detected ten times or more. V gene TRBV12-3 or TRBV12-4 combines with J gene TRBJ1-2; no reliable D call. The V and J ends lost 3 bases and 8 bases respectively, with 13 bases between them. This CDR3 contains 13 residues. Here the CDR3 DNA reads TGTGCCAGCAGTTTGGGCCCCTCTAGGGGCTACACCTTC. Protein sequence: CASSLGPSRGYTF.

This clonotype was picked up many times. The chain combines TRBV6-5 with TRBJ1-5; D is possibly TRBD1 (5 bases). This CDR3 is built from 13 residues. Trimming took 3 bases from V and 7 from J, leaving 10 bases between them. Germline V gives CDR1 MNHEY, CDR2 SVGAGI. CDR3 loop: CASSYRGEQPQHF. The DNA of the CDR3 is TGTGCCAGCAGTTATAGAGGGGAACAGCCCCAGCATTTT.

This clonotype was seen many times. The chain employs TRBV5-1 and TRBJ2-1; TRBD1 matches at 9 bases. Germline V lookup: CDR1 SGHRS, CDR2 YFSETQ. This CDR3 is 14 amino acids long. Trimming at V came to 6 bases and at J to 3 bases, leaving 4 bases not matched to a gene. The CDR3 protein is CASTPTGGYNEQFF. The DNA of the CDR3 is TGCGCCAGCACTCCGACAGGGGGCTACAATGAGCAGTTCTTC.

This clonotype was found many times. The chain is built from TRBV3-1 and TRBJ2-2, with unresolved D. Germline CDR1 and CDR2: LGHDT and YNNKEL (reference sequence). V was pared by 4 bases and J by 10 bases, with 7 bases between. This CDR3 has 11 residues. The CDR3 is CASSRLEELFF. The CDR3 bases are TGTGCCAGCAGCCGTCTTGAGGAGCTGTTTTTT.

This clonotype was recorded many times. V gene TRBV6-1 combines with J gene TRBJ1-2, with 10 bases matching TRBD1. Germline V gene lookup returns CDR1 MNHNS and CDR2 SASEGT. The CDR3 has 15 residues. V was clipped by 7 bases and J by 6 bases; unmatched bases: 11. Written as DNA, the CDR3 is TGTGCCAGCATCACCGGGACAGGGGATCTGGATGGCTACACCTTC. Translated, it gives CASITGTGDLDGYTF.

This clonotype was found many times. The V and J genes are TRBV7-9 and TRBJ2-7, with 9 nucleotides matching TRBD1. Germline values: CDR1 SEHNR, CDR2 FQNEAQ (reference sequence). Trimming cost V 6 bases and J 6 bases; bases outside gene matches: 6. The length of the CDR3 is 13 residues. The CDR3 reads CASRRDREGEQYF. Here the CDR3 DNA reads TGTGCCAGCAGACGGGACAGGGAAGGCGAGCAGTACTTC.

This clonotype was seen at least ten times. This chain connects TRBV6-5 to TRBJ1-2; D gene ambiguous. Germline V CDR1 and CDR2: MNHEY, SVGAGI. Trimming cost V 6 bases and J 2 bases, with 13 bases left between them. The CDR3 length is 14 residues. The CDR3 DNA reads TGTGCCAGCAGAAACCCCCCTCCCAACTATGGCTACACCTTC. It encodes CASRNPPPNYGYTF.

In DNA, the CDR3 is TGCGCCAGCAGCTTGGCCCCAGGGGACTCCGGGGAGCTGTTTTTT. Encoded protein: CASSLAPGDSGELFF. The chain links TRBV5-1 to TRBJ2-2, with D perhaps being TRBD1 or TRBD2 (6 bases each). CDR1 is SGHRS, CDR2 YFSETQ, per germline. Trimming took 0 bases from V and 6 from J, leaving 12 bases between them. The length of the CDR3 is 15 residues.

This clonotype was observed at least ten times. The gene calls are TRBV20-1 and TRBJ2-7; TRBD2 agrees at 10 bases. The CDR3 is 15 amino acids. V lost 6 bases to trimming and J lost 3 bases; unmatched junction nucleotides: 11. The germline CDR1 and CDR2 sequences are DFQATT and SNEGSKA (reference sequence). The CDR3 sequence: CSARPLAGDLYEQYF. Here the CDR3 DNA reads TGCAGTGCCCGACCCCTAGCGGGGGACCTCTACGAGCAGTACTTC.

Many counts were recorded for this clonotype. The genes are TRBV6-5 and TRBJ1-2, with D possibly matching TRBD1 (5 bases). The CDR3 has 12 amino acids. V shed 2 bases and J shed 7 bases, with 8 bases lying between them. Per germline, CDR1 MNHEY and CDR2 SVGAGI. The CDR3: CASSYAGIGYTF. In DNA, the CDR3 is TGTGCCAGCAGTTACGCAGGGATTGGCTACACCTTC.

Worth noting for this clonotype: One base away lies a much larger clone, so this may be a sequencing read error. The chain uses TRBV2 and TRBJ1-1, with TRBD1 matching over 7 bases. Germline V CDR1 and CDR2: SNHLY, FYNNEI. The CDR3 extends over 17 amino acids. This chain's CDR3 is CASSEQQGRLMNTEALF. The CDR3 DNA follows: TGTGCCAGCAGTGAGCAACAGGGGCGACTAATGAACACTGAAGCTCTCTTT. Supplemented by reference TRBV2 and TRBJ1-1, the full variable domain reads EPEVTQTPSHQVTQMGQEVILRCVPISNHLYFYWYRQILGQKVEFLVSFYNNEISEKSEIFDDQFSVERPDGSNFTLKIRSTKLEDSAMYFCASSEQQGRLMNTEALFGQGTRLTVV.

This clonotype came up many times. V and J are TRBV10-2 and TRBJ1-5, with D possibly TRBD1 on 5 matching bases. The CDR3 extends over 13 amino acids. Germline CDR1 is WSHSY and CDR2 is SAAADI. The germline V and J ends were trimmed by 4 bases and 7 bases, with 11 bases remaining between them. The CDR3, as DNA: TGCGCCAGCAGTGGGGGCGGGCGGCAGCCCCAGCATTTT. Its protein product is CASSGGGRQPQHF.

The genes are TRBV7-9 and TRBJ2-3; 7 bases match TRBD2. This CDR3 comprises 17 residues. The ends lost 3 bases at V and 2 bases at J; junction bases unmatched: 11. CDR1 SEHNR and CDR2 FQNEAQ come from the germline V gene (reference sequence). The CDR3 DNA is TGTGCCAGCAGCTTGGGGCGAGGGACTACACCCACAGATACGCAGTATTTT. It specifies CASSLGRGTTPTDTQYF.

The table lists this clonotype with many counts. DNA of the CDR3: TGTGCCACCAGTGACAGCACCGGGACTAGCGGGGGTGATGAGCAGTTCTTC. Amino acids: CATSDSTGTSGGDEQFF. The rearrangement uses TRBV24-1 and TRBJ2-1, with TRBD2 matching over 14 bases. Losses at the gene ends were 4 bases for V and 8 bases for J; bases not matched to a gene: 9. Germline assignment: CDR1 KGHDR and CDR2 SFDVKD. There are 17 residues in the CDR3.

This clonotype was observed at least ten times. The gene calls are TRBV14 and TRBJ2-4; D gene unclear. Germline V lookup: CDR1 SGHDN, CDR2 FVKESK. The V end was cut by 6 bases, the J end by 0 bases, with 18 bases between. The CDR3 sequence is 17 residues long. This CDR3 reads CASSPVVQARAKNIQYF. In nucleotides, the CDR3 is TGTGCCAGCAGTCCGGTCGTTCAGGCCCGAGCCAAAAACATTCAGTACTTC.

This clonotype was found many times. V usage is TRBV6-5 and J usage is TRBJ2-2, with a tentative D call TRBD1 (5 bases). Trimming took 6 bases from V and 2 from J, leaving 10 bases between them. From germline, CDR1 is MNHEY and CDR2 SVGAGI. The CDR3 extends over 14 amino acids. The CDR3 nucleotides are TGTGCCAGCAGGGCAAGGGGAAACACCGGGGAGCTGTTTTTT. Its translation: CASRARGNTGELFF.

This clonotype showed up many times. The chain combines TRBV18 with TRBJ2-5; D perhaps matches TRBD2 (6 bases). The CDR3 runs 13 residues. The germline CDR1 and CDR2 sequences are KGHSH and LQKENI. Trimming shortened V by 6 bases and J by 1 base, and 9 bases separated the two germline ends. The CDR3 reads CASSGGGQETQYF. CDR3 in DNA: TGTGCCAGCTCGGGAGGCGGCCAAGAGACCCAGTACTTC.

This clonotype was detected many times. The chain links TRBV20-1 to TRBJ2-7, with TRBD2 matching 8 bases. The CDR3 is 16 residues long. V gave up 3 bases and J gave up 0 bases; unmatched junction bases: 10. Germline V gene data show CDR1 as DFQATT and CDR2 as SNEGSKA (reference sequence). The CDR3 protein is CSASGLAGGDSYEQYF. The CDR3 DNA sequence: TGCAGTGCTAGCGGACTAGCCGGAGGGGACTCCTACGAGCAGTACTTC.

This clonotype was picked up many times. The chain recombines TRBV18 with TRBJ2-5; D gene uncertain. V lost 3 bases and J 7 bases, leaving 15 bases between the germline ends. CDR1 and CDR2 (germline): KGHSH, LQKENI. The CDR3 covers 14 residues. CDR3 in amino acids: CASSPSRDPWTQYF. The CDR3 DNA reads as TGTGCCAGCTCACCGTCCCGTGACCCTTGGACCCAGTACTTC. The full variable domain, rest sourced from reference TRBV18 and TRBJ2-5, is NAGVMQNPRHLVRRRGQEARLRCSPMKGHSHVYWYRQLPEEGLKFMVYLQKENIIDESGMPKERFSAEFPKEGPSILRIQQVVRGDSAAYFCASSPSRDPWTQYFGPGTRLLVL.

This clonotype was found many times. The gene calls are TRBV5-1 and TRBJ1-2, with D uncertain. This CDR3 contains 12 residues. V shed 0 bases and J shed 7 bases, with 7 bases lying between them. The V gene's germline CDR1 is SGHRS and CDR2 YFSETQ. The CDR3 sequence: CASSLDGFGYTF. In DNA, the CDR3 is TGCGCCAGCAGCTTGGATGGGTTTGGCTACACCTTC.

This clonotype was detected many times. This chain uses TRBV20-1 with TRBJ1-5; TRBD1 matches 9 bases. From germline, CDR1 is DFQATT and CDR2 SNEGSKA (reference sequence). CDR3 length equals 14 residues. The V gene end was trimmed by 7 bases and the J gene end by 6 bases; junction bases not matched to a gene: 10. The chain's CDR3 is CSGTGAARGQPQHF. In nucleotides, the CDR3 is TGCAGTGGGACAGGGGCCGCCCGGGGTCAGCCCCAGCATTTT.

This clonotype has ten or more counts. V gene TRBV12-3 or TRBV12-4 combines with J gene TRBJ2-3, with 15 positions matching TRBD2. This CDR3 region has 18 residues. The V gene end was trimmed by 5 bases and the J gene end by 6 bases; junction bases not matched to a gene: 12. The CDR3 coding sequence is TGTGCCAGCAGTGGATTGGGACTAGCGGGAGGACCCCGGGATACGCAGTATTTT. Its protein is CASSGLGLAGGPRDTQYF.

This clonotype has a count of ten or more. This sequence joins TRBV7-8 and TRBJ2-5, with 9 bases aligning to TRBD2. The germline gives CDR1 SGHVS, CDR2 FQNEAQ. This CDR3 has 17 amino acids. Trimming cost V 1 base and J 2 bases; bases outside gene matches: 8. This CDR3 reads CASSLDGGGVGQETQYF. The DNA of the CDR3 is TGTGCCAGCAGCTTAGATGGCGGGGGGGTCGGTCAAGAGACCCAGTACTTC.

The chain's CDR3 is CASSPSGQGDGNTIYF. The DNA of the CDR3 is TGTGCCAGCTCACCCAGCGGACAGGGTGACGGAAACACCATATATTTT. The V call is TRBV18, the J call TRBJ1-3; TRBD1 matches 8 bases. The CDR3 contains 16 residues. V trimming: 3 bases; J trimming: 4 bases; junction bases outside the gene matches: 8. Germline loops: CDR1 KGHSH, CDR2 LQKENI. The variable domain in full, with the rest retrieved from reference TRBV18 and TRBJ1-3, is NAGVMQNPRHLVRRRGQEARLRCSPMKGHSHVYWYRQLPEEGLKFMVYLQKENIIDESGMPKERFSAEFPKEGPSILRIQQVVRGDSAAYFCASSPSGQGDGNTIYFGEGSWLTVV.

This clonotype was recorded many times. The V call is TRBV20-1, the J call TRBJ2-1, with TRBD2 identical over 8 bases. Germline loops: CDR1 DFQATT, CDR2 SNEGSKA (reference sequence). With V trimmed by 6 bases and J by 12 bases, 10 bases remained unmatched. This CDR3 has 12 amino acids. CDR3 bases: TGCAGTGCGCTTAATAGCGGGGCGGGGCAGTTCTTC. Its translation is CSALNSGAGQFF.

This clonotype was detected ten times or more. Here the CDR3 DNA reads TGTGCCAGCAGCTTAAGGGGGGACCAAGAGACCCAGTACTTC. This sequence encodes CASSLRGDQETQYF. V gene TRBV7-6 combines with J gene TRBJ2-5; tentatively, D is TRBD1 or TRBD2 (6 bases each). The V gene's germline CDR1 is SGHVS and CDR2 FNYEAQ. V was clipped by 2 bases and J by 0 bases, with 7 bases between them. The CDR3 is made up of 14 amino acids. The whole variable domain, filled in from reference TRBV7-6 and TRBJ2-5, reads GAGVSQSPRYKVTKRGQDVALRCDPISGHVSLYWYRQALGQGPEFLTYFNYEAQQDKSGLPNDRFSAERPEGSISTLTIQRTEQRDSAMYRCASSLRGDQETQYFGPGTRLLVL.

Many counts were recorded for this clonotype. This chain connects TRBV5-1 to TRBJ1-3, with a weak D call TRBD1 (5 bases). Trimming shortened V by 2 bases and J by 3 bases, and 18 bases separated the two germline ends. The CDR3 is made up of 17 amino acids. Germline V gene sequence: CDR1 SGHRS, CDR2 YFSETQ. The DNA of the CDR3 is TGCGCCAGCAGCTTAGATTCGGGACGGCGGGATGGAAACACCATATATTTT. Protein sequence: CASSLDSGRRDGNTIYF.

This clonotype was counted ten times or more. This rearrangement joins TRBV5-8 to TRBJ2-5; 10 positions agree with TRBD2. Germline V gene sequence: CDR1 SGHTS, CDR2 YDEGEE. V lost 1 base, J lost 4 bases, and 7 bases stayed unmatched. This CDR3 region has 16 residues. CDR3 region: CASSLSASGGTETQYF. The CDR3, as DNA: TGTGCCAGCAGCTTGTCCGCTAGCGGGGGAACAGAGACCCAGTACTTC.

This clonotype was found many times. The V and J genes are TRBV5-1 and TRBJ2-3; D unclear. Germline lookup yields CDR1 SGHRS and CDR2 YFSETQ. With 4 bases removed from V and 3 bases from J, the gap between germline ends came to 6 bases. This CDR3 region has 12 residues. CDR3 sequence: CASSLTTDTQYF. The CDR3 region has the DNA TGCGCCAGCAGCCTCACGACAGATACGCAGTATTTT.

This clonotype was counted many times. The chain employs TRBV20-1 and TRBJ1-1; no definite D call. Germline V gene lookup returns CDR1 DFQATT and CDR2 SNEGSKA (reference sequence). V was pared by 4 bases and J by 0 bases, with 9 bases between. This CDR3 has 13 amino acids. The CDR3 loop reads CSAMLEMNTEAFF. The CDR3 nucleotides read TGCAGTGCTATGCTGGAGATGAACACTGAAGCTTTCTTT.

Ten or more counts support this clonotype. This chain uses TRBV29-1 with TRBJ2-7; 7 bases map to TRBD1. CDR1 is SQVTM, CDR2 ANQGSEA, per germline. The CDR3 loop spans 12 amino acids. V gave up 6 bases and J gave up 2 bases; unmatched junction bases: 4. The CDR3 protein is CSVAGQAYEQYF. Written as DNA, the CDR3 is TGCAGCGTCGCTGGACAGGCCTACGAGCAGTACTTC.